This T cell receptor (beta chain) is from a study of neurological immune-mediated disorders (dated by TCRdb to the late 2010s). Background on the whole study: Among the 35 or so multiple sclerosis patients, around 31 had relapsing-remitting MS and 3 had secondary progressive MS. Using UMI-based sequencing, the study compared peripheral blood TCR-beta repertoires from patients with HTLV-I-associated myelopathy (HAM/TSP), patients with multiple sclerosis, and healthy controls. The roughly 110 TCR-beta libraries included longitudinal samples, technical triplicates and paired sorted CD4+ and CD8+ T-cell subsets alongside PBMC samples. The cohort was made up of some 70 subjects, consisting of roughly 14 HAM/TSP patients, 34 multiple sclerosis patients and some 20 healthy controls. Results the study describes overall, beyond this receptor: The MS cluster showed no association with clinical or MRI features, and the authors stated that larger cohorts are needed. TCR clonal expansion was highest in HAM/TSP patients and lowest in MS patients, with MS patients falling below even healthy controls. Repertoires from 18 of 34 MS patients were grouped by phylogenetic analysis into a cluster of related CDR3 sequences, suggesting a possible repertoire-level signature. No identical CDR3 amino acid sequences were shared among expanded clones across subjects, suggesting private TCR-beta repertoires in all groups.

About this clonotype itself: Its binding antigen is unknown. The input lacks base qualities; no much larger clone sits a single base away.

For the unsorted PBMC libraries, 2 million PBMCs were stored in RNAlater at -80 degrees C until RNA extraction and were used to generate the libraries. Multiple sclerosis patients were enrolled in a US clinical protocol evaluating disease progression by magnetic resonance imaging. Peripheral blood was subjected to Ficoll-Hypaque density gradient centrifugation to isolate PBMCs, which were then cryopreserved in liquid nitrogen. V trim: 1 base; J trim: 2 bases; unmatched bases: 7. The CDR3, cysteine through phenylalanine, is 16 amino acids long. Only the CDR3 portion is preserved as DNA: 48 bases, with reading frame beginning at the first base. CDR1 and CDR2 are read off the germline V gene (reference sequence) as DFQATT and SNEGSKA. cDNA was synthesized by template-switch 5'RACE using a primer carrying a 10-nucleotide random unique molecular identifier by which each TCR transcript was tagged. Each sequencing run produced over 190 million TCR-beta sequences covering 15-18 subjects. The RNeasy kit was used to extract total RNA. The KAPA Real-time Library Amplification kit was used to amplify TCR-beta VDJ regions with primers for the TCR constant region and the 5'RACE anchor. Sample indexes and Illumina adaptors were added in a first PCR, after which library yield was increased in a second PCR. The roughly 650 bp TCR product was size-selected on a 2% E-gel SizeSelection system after Ampure bead purification. Before pooling, library quality was checked on a Bioanalyzer, concentration was measured with Qubit, and libraries were quantified with the Kapa Library Quantification kit. Libraries were sequenced paired-end 2 x 150 bp on an Illumina HiSeq 2500. To increase sequence diversity, about 23-32% phiX was spiked into each library pool. The study's processing was this. The UMI-based MiGEC pipeline processed quality-filtered reads and removed over 80% of raw TCR sequences during error correction. VDJ genes were aligned to IMGT germline references, and each clonotype was defined by a unique CDR3 amino acid sequence together with V-J genes. VDJtools evaluated clonal expansion, Shannon diversity and CDR3 relatedness (CalcPairwiseDistances, ClusterSamples); CLCbio workbench built phylogenetic trees. Clones with at least 8 unique UMIs were defined as expanded, with this threshold being based on coefficient-of-variation modelling across technical triplicates. TCRdb ran its own pipeline on the public reads, namely fastp trimming at Q25 and MiXCR clone calling, and kept in-frame beta chains. Entries that share a CDR3 protein sequence are merged under the most common genes and DNA. Here the V and J calls rest on TCRdb's processing, not on the authors' analysis. The sample contains about 55,000 distinct CDR3 sequences, roughly 3.5% of them found a single time. Around 1.5% of the sample is held by the ten biggest clonotypes.

Sequencing was performed on PBMCs. The chain is encoded by TRBV20-1 joined to TRBJ2-7, with TRBD2 identical over 11 junction bases. The sequence was collected from a man aged 25 to 45 with multiple sclerosis. The CDR3 loop reads CSARGLAGGGAYEQYF. The DNA is TGCAGTGCTAGAGGCCTAGCGGGAGGAGGGGCCTACGAGCAGTACTTC.